What follows are 15 T cell receptor beta chains derived from one specimen sequenced in a study of metastatic and nonmetastatic thyroid tumors (dated by TCRdb to the early 2020s). Library preparation used PCR. TCRdb lists the instrument as Illumina HiSeq 4000. TCRdb trimmed public reads at Q25 via fastp, called clones via MiXCR and kept in-frame beta chains. The sample table shows around 19,000 clones, and around 33% are seen once. The ten largest make up around 29% of the sample. Before undergoing thyroid surgery, none of the patients had been given any kind of treatment. Sequenced sample: tumor tissue. The origin of the receptors is a female donor with papillary thyroid cancer or a benign thyroid nodule (not recorded which). Some clones in this sample may be carry-over from other donors' samples.

Only a few counts were recorded for this clone. The gene calls are TRBV11-3 and TRBJ1-2, with D possibly being TRBD1 (5 bases). Trimming cost V 5 bases and J 0 bases, with 7 bases left between them. The CDR3 runs 13 residues. The germline CDR1 and CDR2 sequences are SGHNT and YENEEA. CDR3 amino acids: CASSIRANYGYTF. For the CDR3, the DNA is TGTGCCAGCAGCATCAGGGCTAACTATGGCTACACCTTC.

The chain employs TRBV5-1 and TRBJ2-7; possible D gene TRBD2, 5 bases. Trimming cost V 1 base and J 1 base, with 15 bases left between them. The CDR3 length is 16 residues. Germline assignment: CDR1 SGHRS and CDR2 YFSETQ. The CDR3 region is CASSLSLGADSYEQYF. CDR3 DNA sequence: TGCGCCAGCAGCTTGAGTCTCGGAGCGGATTCCTACGAGCAGTACTTC. Variable domain in full (rest from reference TRBV5-1 and TRBJ2-7): KAGVTQTPRYLIKTRGQQVTLSCSPISGHRSVSWYQQTPGQGLQFLFEYFSETQRNKGNFPGRFSGRQFSNSRSEMNVSTLELGDSALYLCASSLSLGADSYEQYFGPGTRLTVT.

This clone was counted between two and nine times. The chain uses TRBV6-1 and TRBJ1-5; TRBD1 matches at 7 bases. The CDR3 sequence is 15 residues long. Per germline, CDR1 MNHNS and CDR2 SASEGT. The junction had 4 bases not matched to a gene; V was cut back by 5 bases and J by 0 bases. As DNA, the CDR3 is TGTGCCAGCAGTCAGACAGGGTATAGCAATCAGCCCCAGCATTTT. As protein: CASSQTGYSNQPQHF.

The CDR3 nucleotides are TGCGGCGGGACAGGGTCCTCGGAGACCCAGTACTTC. It codes for CGGTGSSETQYF. V gene TRBV29-1 combines with J gene TRBJ2-5; 9 nucleotides line up with TRBD1. From germline, CDR1 is SQVTM and CDR2 ANQGSEA. The CDR3 has 12 residues.

This clone was recorded many times. The chain couples TRBV19 to TRBJ1-2; no clear D. The V gene's germline CDR1 is LNHDA and CDR2 SQIVND (reference sequence). V was cut by 5 bases and J by 7 bases, with 11 bases left in between. The CDR3 runs to 12 residues. The CDR3 DNA reads as TGTGCCAGTAGTTTCACTACAAGTGGCTACACCTTC. Its translation is CASSFTTSGYTF.

This clone has only a few counts. The V gene is TRBV2, the J gene TRBJ2-7; D is undetermined. Germline V lookup: CDR1 SNHLY, CDR2 FYNNEI. Trimming cost V 3 bases and J 7 bases, with 7 bases left between them. The CDR3 is made up of 11 amino acids. In DNA, the CDR3 is TGTGCCAGCAGTGATTTCCTTGAGCAGTACTTC. Translated, it gives CASSDFLEQYF.

By share of the sample, this clone is large. The chain combines TRBV2 with TRBJ1-2; tentative D call: TRBD1 (6 bases). V was pared by 1 base and J by 3 bases, with 9 bases between. This CDR3 has 14 amino acids. Germline V gene lookup returns CDR1 SNHLY and CDR2 FYNNEI. CDR3 DNA: TGTGCCAGCAGTGAAGGGACAGTAGACTATGGCTACACCTTC. Translating gives CASSEGTVDYGYTF. The full variable domain, rest sourced from reference TRBV2 and TRBJ1-2, is EPEVTQTPSHQVTQMGQEVILRCVPISNHLYFYWYRQILGQKVEFLVSFYNNEISEKSEIFDDQFSVERPDGSNFTLKIRSTKLEDSAMYFCASSEGTVDYGYTFGSGTRLTVV.

This clone was seen a few times. The chain combines TRBV19 with TRBJ2-7; maybe TRBD1 (8 bases). This CDR3 is 15 amino acids long. Trimming removed 6 bases from V and 4 bases from J, with 19 bases in between. The germline CDR1 and CDR2 sequences are LNHDA and SQIVND (reference sequence). CDR3 sequence: CASSTGGGVRYEQYF. The CDR3 DNA reads TGTGCCAGTAGCACAGGGGGGGGAGTGAGGTACGAGCAGTACTTC.

This sequence joins TRBV7-9 and TRBJ2-3; D is ambiguous. Germline V gene lookup returns CDR1 SEHNR and CDR2 FQNEAQ (reference sequence). V dropped 1 base and J dropped 0 bases, with 5 bases sitting between them. This CDR3 contains 14 residues. The CDR3 DNA reads TGTGCCAGCAGCTTAGTGGCCAGCACAGATACGCAGTATTTT. The encoded protein is CASSLVASTDTQYF.

The rearrangement uses TRBV7-2 and TRBJ2-1; D may be TRBD1 or TRBD2 (6 bases each). Germline V gene data show CDR1 as SGHTA and CDR2 as FQGNSA. V was cut by 1 base and J by 10 bases, with 14 bases left in between. The CDR3 is made up of 14 amino acids. The CDR3 sequence: CASSLVRGGTEQFF. The CDR3 nucleotides read TGTGCCAGCAGCTTAGTTCGAGGGGGGACGGAGCAGTTCTTC. The full variable domain, completed using reference TRBV7-2 and TRBJ2-1, is GAGVSQSPSNKVTEKGKDVELRCDPISGHTALYWYRQSLGQGLEFLIYFQGNSAPDKSGLPSDRFSAERTGGSVSTLTIQRTQQEDSAVYLCASSLVRGGTEQFFGPGTRLTVL.

CDR3 in DNA: TGTGCCAGCAAGCTTGAACCGGGACAGGGGCCAGGGGGCCTCCACTTT. Its translation is CASKLEPGQGPGGLHF. The chain employs TRBV6-2 or TRBV6-3 and TRBJ1-6; 10 nucleotides align to TRBD1. Per germline, CDR1 MNHEY and CDR2 SVGEGT. Trimming cost V 7 bases and J 15 bases; bases outside gene matches: 18. The CDR3 consists of 16 residues.

The V and J genes are TRBV13 and TRBJ2-7; D tentatively reads TRBD1 or TRBD2 (5 bases each). The V and J ends lost 4 bases and 7 bases respectively, with 17 bases between them. From germline, CDR1 is PRHDT and CDR2 FYEKMQ (reference sequence). The CDR3 totals 14 residues. Written as DNA, the CDR3 is TGTGCCAGCAGCTCAGGGACCTCCTTCGGGGAGCAGTACTTC. This sequence encodes CASSSGTSFGEQYF.

This clone was counted between two and nine times. The genes are TRBV4-1 and TRBJ2-7; no reliable D call. V gave up 4 bases and J gave up 3 bases, with 10 bases separating them. The CDR3 spans 13 residues. Germline V gene data show CDR1 as MGHRA and CDR2 as YSYEKL. DNA for the CDR3: TGCGCCAGCAGCCCCCATAACAGCTACGAGCAGTACTTC. Amino acids: CASSPHNSYEQYF.

The chain links TRBV5-1 to TRBJ2-5; TRBD2 matches at 10 bases. Matching the DNA end better, TRBJ2-1 makes the J call doubtful. The germline V gene encodes CDR1 SGHRS and CDR2 YFSETQ. The CDR3 has 16 residues. The CDR3 sequence: CASSLAGTSASYEQFF. The CDR3 DNA follows: TGCGCCAGCAGCTTGGCTGGGACTAGCGCTTCCTATGAGCAGTTCTTC.

V and J are TRBV6-4 and TRBJ2-5, with 9 bases that match TRBD2. V was pared by 3 bases and J by 4 bases, with 6 bases of the junction left unmatched. The CDR3 has 15 residues. Germline assignment: CDR1 MRHNA and CDR2 SNTAGT. For the CDR3, the DNA is TGTGCCAGCAGTGAGTCTAGCGGGACGGGAGAGACCCAGTACTTC. This codes for CASSESSGTGETQYF.